These 18 T cell receptor beta chains share one sample of origin, sequenced in a study of blood T cell repertoires in COVID-19. Sequencing used immunoSEQ multiplex PCR; TCRdb keeps in-frame clones, though not all of them. The data show approximately 320,000 clones, roughly 90% seen once. Sequencing used PBMCs or T cells enriched from blood (not recorded which). These receptors all come from a man aged 55 to 70 who had recovered from COVID-19.

The chain couples TRBV11-3 to TRBJ2-3; 8 nucleotides match TRBD2. Per germline, CDR1 SGHNT and CDR2 YENEEA. V was pared by 3 bases and J by 2 bases, with 10 bases of the junction left unmatched. The CDR3 loop spans 17 amino acids. CDR3 bases: TGTGCCAGCAGCTTCCTCGGGAGCGGGAGAATCACAGATACGCAGTATTTT. Translated: CASSFLGSGRITDTQYF.

V and J are TRBV9 and TRBJ2-1; D is uncertain. The V gene's germline CDR1 is SGDLS and CDR2 YYNGEE. Trimming removed 3 bases from V and 8 bases from J, with 15 bases in between. CDR3 length: 14 amino acids. The CDR3 region has the DNA TGTGCCAGCAGCGATACCCCAGGAAAGGATGAGCAGTTCTTC. The encoded protein is CASSDTPGKDEQFF.

V is TRBV6-2 or TRBV6-3 and J is TRBJ2-7; D remains unclear. The CDR3 length is 12 residues. Germline loops: CDR1 MNHEY, CDR2 SVGEGT. V lost 4 bases to trimming and J lost 1 base, with 5 bases between them. The DNA of the CDR3 is TGTGCCAGCAGTTCCATTTCCTACGAGCAGTACTTC. Encoded protein: CASSSISYEQYF.

V usage is TRBV6-5 and J usage is TRBJ2-1; D remains unclear. Trimming left V 5 bases short and J 5 bases short, with 13 bases between. Looked up from germline, CDR1 is MNHEY and CDR2 is SVGAGI. This CDR3 spans 14 amino acids. For the CDR3, the DNA is TGTGCCAGCAGTCCCTTAAAACGGGACAATGAGCAGTTCTTC. This codes for CASSPLKRDNEQFF.

The V and J genes are TRBV7-6 and TRBJ2-6, with D perhaps TRBD1 (6 bases). Trimming left V 5 bases short and J 3 bases short, with 23 bases between. In germline, CDR1 is SGHVS, CDR2 FNYEAQ. The CDR3 totals 19 residues. The CDR3 here is CASSPRVGRGISGANVLTF. The DNA of the CDR3 is TGTGCCAGCAGCCCAAGGGTGGGCAGGGGAATAAGTGGGGCCAACGTCCTGACTTTC.

This chain joins TRBV7-6 and TRBJ2-2, with D unclear. CDR3 length: 15 amino acids. Between the trimmed V and J ends, which lost 0 bases and 2 bases, there was a span of 7 bases. The germline V gene encodes CDR1 SGHVS and CDR2 FNYEAQ. DNA for the CDR3: TGTGCCAGCAGCTTAGCGGCACACAACACCGGGGAGCTGTTTTTT. It encodes CASSLAAHNTGELFF.

The CDR3 coding sequence is TGTGCCAGCAGCCAAGACAGGAATTCACCCCTCCACTTT. This encodes CASSQDRNSPLHF. The gene calls are TRBV4-2 and TRBJ1-6; D gene ambiguous. Trimming removed 0 bases from V and 7 bases from J, with 4 bases in between. This CDR3 has 13 residues. The germline CDR1 and CDR2 sequences are LGHNA and YNFKEQ.

The V call is TRBV19, the J call TRBJ1-2; 9 bases line up with TRBD1. Trimming at V came to 7 bases and at J to 3 bases, leaving 12 bases not matched to a gene. Germline V gene lookup returns CDR1 LNHDA and CDR2 SQIVND (reference sequence). This CDR3 contains 16 residues. The CDR3 sequence: CASTAPQGATYYGYTF. Here the CDR3 DNA reads TGTGCCAGTACAGCACCACAGGGGGCGACCTACTATGGCTACACCTTC.

The rearrangement links TRBV2 to TRBJ2-1; D is unresolved. This CDR3 contains 12 residues. Trimming shortened V by 6 bases and J by 7 bases, and 10 bases separated the two germline ends. Germline loops: CDR1 SNHLY, CDR2 FYNNEI. This CDR3 reads CASRAGWNEQFF. Written as DNA, the CDR3 is TGTGCCAGCAGAGCAGGTTGGAATGAGCAGTTCTTC. Complete variable domain (other parts from reference TRBV2 and TRBJ2-1): EPEVTQTPSHQVTQMGQEVILRCVPISNHLYFYWYRQILGQKVEFLVSFYNNEISEKSEIFDDQFSVERPDGSNFTLKIRSTKLEDSAMYFCASRAGWNEQFFGPGTRLTVL.

The chain joins TRBV11-2 to TRBJ2-7, with TRBD2 matching over 10 bases. The CDR3 is 15 amino acids. J lost 0 bases, V lost 4 bases, and 3 bases had no gene match. Germline assignment: CDR1 SGHAT and CDR2 FQNNGV. The CDR3 here is CASSYQRGGSYEQYF. In DNA form, the CDR3 reads TGTGCCAGCAGCTACCAGCGGGGGGGCTCCTACGAGCAGTACTTC.

Remarks on this clone: At the DNA level, this CDR3 is encoded by other sequences in the same sample as well. V usage is TRBV2 and J usage is TRBJ1-2, with D possibly TRBD1 on 5 matching bases. CDR3 length equals 12 residues. Per germline, CDR1 SNHLY and CDR2 FYNNEI. V lost 7 bases and J lost 5, with 11 bases in between. CDR3 residues: CASTEGLYGYTF. The CDR3 DNA follows: TGTGCCAGCACTGAGGGACTTTATGGCTACACCTTC.

The chain is built from TRBV29-1 and TRBJ2-1, with TRBD2 matching over 8 bases. Germline CDR1 reads SQVTM; CDR2 reads ANQGSEA. V gave up 2 bases and J gave up 4 bases; unmatched junction bases: 4. The CDR3 covers 14 residues. The CDR3 DNA follows: TGCAGCGTTGAAACTAGCGGAAATTACAATGAGCAGTTCTTC. It yields the protein CSVETSGNYNEQFF.

V usage is TRBV11-2 and J usage is TRBJ2-4, with D possibly matching TRBD1 (5 bases). The CDR3 runs to 15 residues. The germline V gene encodes CDR1 SGHAT and CDR2 FQNNGV. The V gene lost 4 bases and the J gene lost 4 bases, with 14 bases spanning the gap. This CDR3 is CASSWGNSKKNIQYF. CDR3 coding DNA: TGTGCCAGCAGCTGGGGCAACAGCAAAAAAAACATTCAGTACTTC.

The V and J genes are TRBV9 and TRBJ2-3, with 7 bases that match TRBD2. The CDR3 is 17 amino acids. V shed 0 bases, J shed 1 base, and the junction held 8 bases outside the gene matches. CDR1 is SGDLS and CDR2 is YYNGEE in the germline V gene. The CDR3 sequence is CASSVEAGALGTDTQYF. CDR3 bases: TGTGCCAGCAGCGTAGAGGCGGGAGCTCTTGGCACAGATACGCAGTATTTT.

This chain's CDR3 is CSVAGTSGGSTDTQYF. CDR3 nucleotide sequence: TGCAGCGTGGCAGGGACTAGCGGGGGAAGCACAGATACGCAGTATTTT. The chain has TRBV29-1 and TRBJ2-3; 14 bases fit TRBD2. V lost 6 bases, J lost 0 bases, and 5 bases stayed unmatched. Germline V gene lookup returns CDR1 SQVTM and CDR2 ANQGSEA. The CDR3 length is 16 residues.

The chain's CDR3 is CASSEGFYNEQFF. The DNA for the CDR3 is TGTGCCAGCAGTGAGGGCTTCTACAATGAGCAGTTCTTC. This chain connects TRBV2 to TRBJ2-1; no reliable D call. CDR3 size: 13 residues. The germline V gene has CDR1 SNHLY and CDR2 FYNNEI. The germline V and J ends were trimmed by 3 bases and 3 bases, with 6 bases remaining between them. The whole variable domain, remainder taken from reference TRBV2 and TRBJ2-1, is EPEVTQTPSHQVTQMGQEVILRCVPISNHLYFYWYRQILGQKVEFLVSFYNNEISEKSEIFDDQFSVERPDGSNFTLKIRSTKLEDSAMYFCASSEGFYNEQFFGPGTRLTVL.

This chain joins TRBV5-1 and TRBJ2-1; the match to TRBD2 covers 9 bases. Trimming took 5 bases from V and 4 from J; bases not matched to a gene: 4. The CDR3 is 14 residues long. Germline loops: CDR1 SGHRS, CDR2 YFSETQ. CDR3 coding DNA: TGCGCCAGCAGTGGGCTAGCGGGATACAATGAGCAGTTCTTC. It is translated as CASSGLAGYNEQFF.

The V gene is TRBV7-9, the J gene TRBJ1-1; 8 nucleotides match TRBD1. With V trimmed by 2 bases and J by 5 bases, 10 bases remained unmatched. The CDR3 is 16 amino acids. Germline values: CDR1 SEHNR, CDR2 FQNEAQ (reference sequence). CDR3 loop: CASSLQGAGVDTEAFF. CDR3 in DNA: TGTGCCAGCAGCTTACAGGGGGCAGGGGTTGATACTGAAGCTTTCTTT. The full variable domain, rest sourced from reference TRBV7-9 and TRBJ1-1, is DTGVSQNPRHKITKRGQNVTFRCDPISEHNRLYWYRQTLGQGPEFLTYFQNEAQLEKSRLLSDRFSAERPKGSFSTLEIQRTEQGDSAMYLCASSLQGAGVDTEAFFGQGTRLTVV.